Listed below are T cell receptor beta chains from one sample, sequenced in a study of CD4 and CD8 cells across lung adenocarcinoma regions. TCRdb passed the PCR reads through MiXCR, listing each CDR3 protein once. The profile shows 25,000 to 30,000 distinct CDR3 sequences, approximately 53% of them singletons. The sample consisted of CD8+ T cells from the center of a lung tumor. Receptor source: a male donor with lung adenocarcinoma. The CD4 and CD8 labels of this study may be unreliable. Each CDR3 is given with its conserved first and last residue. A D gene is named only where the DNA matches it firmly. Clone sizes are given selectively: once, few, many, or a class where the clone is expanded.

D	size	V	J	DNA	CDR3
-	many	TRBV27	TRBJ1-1	TGTGCCAGCAGTTTGTCGCGAGGAGGGACTGAAGCTTTCTTT	CASSLSRGGTEAFF
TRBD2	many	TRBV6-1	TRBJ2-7	TGTGCCAGCAGGCAGGGACTACACGCATACGAGCAGTACTTC	CASRQGLHAYEQYF
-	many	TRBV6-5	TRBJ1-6	TGTGCCAGCAGTTACGTGGGGGCTTCACCCCTCCACTTT	CASSYVGASPLHF
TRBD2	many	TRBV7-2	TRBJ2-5	TGTGCCAGCAGCCTCGGACTAGCGGGAGTGGAGACCCAGTACTTC	CASSLGLAGVETQYF
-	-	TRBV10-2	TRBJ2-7	TGCGCCAGCAGTGCGGGTCCGGGGGTAGGTGGACAAGATACGCAGTACTTC	CASSAGPGVGGQDTQYF
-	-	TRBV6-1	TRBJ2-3	TGTGCCAGCAGTCGGGAAAGCAAAGATACTCAGTATTTT	CASSRESKDTQYF
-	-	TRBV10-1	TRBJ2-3	TGCGCCAGCAGTACGAGTGGCGGGGAACTGTGTGCCAAAGACACGCAGTACTTT	CASSTSGGELCAKDTQYF
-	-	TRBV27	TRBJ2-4	TGTGCCAGCACTGGGCTGGGAGCCAAAAATACTCAGTACTTT	CASTGLGAKNTQYF
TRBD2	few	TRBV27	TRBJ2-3	TGTGCCAGCAGTTTAGTAGCGGGGGTCACAGATACGCAGTATTTT	CASSLVAGVTDTQYF
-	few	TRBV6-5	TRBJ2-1	TGTGCCAGCAGTTACTCCAGGGTCTTGAACGAGCAGTTCTTC	CASSYSRVLNEQFF